Listed here are 20 T cell receptor beta chains from one sample, sequenced in a study of regulatory T cells in long-lasting Graves disease. Combining iRepertoire HTBI primers with Arm-PCR of CDR3 regions, the authors built TCR beta libraries. TCRdb independently ran MiXCR on the multiplex PCR reads; one entry per CDR3 protein. The sample holds about 470,000 distinct CDR3 sequences, around a fifth seen once. As for time point: persistent/refractory GD, antithyroid drugs over 5 years with positive TRAb. From PBMCs, RNA was extracted and then used to make the TCR library. The sample consisted of peripheral blood mononuclear cells (PBMCs), taken when the disease was refractory, from a patient treated with antithyroid drugs. These TCRs come from a female donor with Graves disease.

CDR3 in DNA: TGTGCCAGCAGTTTGAGGGCTACAGGGGGCTTGGGCAATGAGCAGTTCTTC. Translation gives CASSLRATGGLGNEQFF. The chain joins TRBV27 to TRBJ2-1, with 9 positions matching TRBD1. V lost 3 bases, J lost 6 bases, and 12 bases stayed unmatched. The CDR3 covers 17 residues. Germline V gives CDR1 MNHEY, CDR2 SMNVEV (reference sequence).

A few counts support this clonotype. V gene TRBV28 combines with J gene TRBJ2-3; no definite D call. The CDR3 spans 14 residues. Per germline, CDR1 MDHEN and CDR2 SYDVKM. The V end was cut by 7 bases, the J end by 2 bases, with 13 bases between. The CDR3 loop reads CASTRVAPTDTQYF. In nucleotides, the CDR3 is TGTGCCAGCACCCGAGTGGCCCCCACAGATACGCAGTATTTT.

This clonotype was counted many times. The chain uses TRBV20-1 and TRBJ2-7, with D tentatively TRBD2 (5 bases). The CDR3 sequence is 16 residues long. V was shortened by 0 bases and J by 2 bases, with 17 bases between the two germline ends. Germline V gene data show CDR1 as DFQATT and CDR2 as SNEGSKA (reference sequence). CDR3 sequence: CSARDRTGVLAYEQYF. The DNA for the CDR3 is TGCAGTGCTAGAGATCGTACCGGGGTCCTAGCCTACGAGCAGTACTTC.

This clonotype was counted many times. The chain links TRBV5-1 to TRBJ2-7, with no clear D. Germline values: CDR1 SGHRS, CDR2 YFSETQ. Trimming removed 4 bases from V and 5 bases from J, with 10 bases in between. There are 12 residues in the CDR3. The CDR3 region has the DNA TGCGCCAGCAGCCCAATGACCCACGAGCAGTACTTC. Translated: CASSPMTHEQYF.

The chain links TRBV7-9 to TRBJ2-1, with 8 bases identical to TRBD2. Germline trimming cut 5 bases from V and 6 bases from J; bases unmatched to any gene: 9. The CDR3 is made up of 15 amino acids. From germline, CDR1 is SEHNR and CDR2 FQNEAQ (reference sequence). CDR3 sequence reads: CASSPVSGSFNEQFF. The CDR3, as DNA: TGTGCCAGCAGCCCCGTGAGCGGGAGTTTCAATGAGCAGTTCTTC.

The sample holds a few counts of this clonotype. The gene calls are TRBV9 and TRBJ1-6; 7 bases fit TRBD1. This CDR3 has 17 residues. The V gene's germline CDR1 is SGDLS and CDR2 YYNGEE. V shed 0 bases and J 0 bases; nucleotides not matched to a gene: 3. The CDR3 DNA sequence: TGTGCCAGCAGCGTAGATCCAGGGGGCTCCTATAATTCACCCCTCCACTTT. This sequence encodes CASSVDPGGSYNSPLHF. Together with reference TRBV9 and TRBJ1-6, the CDR3 gives the full variable domain: DSGVTQTPKHLITATGQRVTLRCSPRSGDLSVYWYQQSLDQGLQFLIQYYNGEERAKGNILERFSAQQFPDLHSELNLSSLELGDSALYFCASSVDPGGSYNSPLHFGNGTRLTVT.

The chain is built from TRBV5-1 and TRBJ1-1, with D perhaps TRBD1 (5 bases). This CDR3 has 15 amino acids. In germline, CDR1 is SGHRS, CDR2 YFSETQ. The ends were cut back, 0 bases at V and 5 bases at J, with 14 bases in the middle. CDR3 sequence: CASSLGDGGRTEAFF. The CDR3 DNA follows: TGCGCCAGCAGCTTGGGGGACGGAGGTAGGACTGAAGCTTTCTTT. Together with reference TRBV5-1 and TRBJ1-1, the CDR3 gives the full variable domain: KAGVTQTPRYLIKTRGQQVTLSCSPISGHRSVSWYQQTPGQGLQFLFEYFSETQRNKGNFPGRFSGRQFSNSRSEMNVSTLELGDSALYLCASSLGDGGRTEAFFGQGTRLTVV.

The sample holds many counts of this clonotype. The chain combines TRBV12-3 or TRBV12-4 with TRBJ2-7; a weak D match, TRBD2 (5 bases). This CDR3 comprises 12 residues. V was cut by 4 bases and J by 6 bases, with 10 bases left in between. CDR3 bases: TGTGCCAGCAGTTCGCGGACTGCCGAGCAGTACTTC. Protein sequence: CASSSRTAEQYF.

The V and J genes are TRBV25-1 and TRBJ1-2, with 8 bases that match TRBD1. V gave up 5 bases and J gave up 8 bases; unmatched junction bases: 7. The CDR3 contains 13 residues. From germline, CDR1 is MGHDK and CDR2 SYGVNS. DNA of the CDR3: TGTGCCAGCAGTCCGTGGACAGGGAACGGCTACACCTTC. It codes for CASSPWTGNGYTF.

This clonotype was observed many times. The chain uses TRBV6-1 and TRBJ1-5; D uncertain. This CDR3 region has 19 residues. The V and J ends lost 6 bases and 2 bases respectively, with 26 bases between them. CDR1 and CDR2 (germline): MNHNS, SASEGT. This chain's CDR3 is CASSGSYLIPGGGNQPQHF. The CDR3 nucleotides are TGTGCCAGCAGCGGAAGCTACCTAATCCCAGGAGGCGGCAATCAGCCCCAGCATTTT.

The table lists this clonotype with a few counts. V is TRBV19 and J is TRBJ2-1, with 7 bases identical to TRBD2. The V segment lost 8 bases and the J segment 4 bases; nucleotides outside the gene matches: 11. CDR1 is LNHDA, CDR2 SQIVND, per germline (reference sequence). This CDR3 has 15 residues. The CDR3 DNA follows: TGTGCCAGTGAAGCGACGAGCGGGGCTTACAATGAGCAGTTCTTC. Protein sequence: CASEATSGAYNEQFF.

A few counts support this clonotype. The V call is TRBV24-1, the J call TRBJ2-3; unclear D gene. V lost 0 bases, J lost 0 bases, and 12 bases lay in between. The CDR3 extends over 17 amino acids. Germline CDR1 KGHDR, CDR2 SFDVKD. CDR3 residues: CATSDLHGGFSTDTQYF. CDR3 bases: TGTGCCACCAGTGATTTGCATGGCGGATTTAGCACAGATACGCAGTATTTT.

This clonotype showed up many times. This chain links TRBV28 with TRBJ1-2, with TRBD1 identical over 8 bases. The CDR3 totals 13 residues. The germline gives CDR1 MDHEN, CDR2 SYDVKM. J gave up 6 bases and V 4 bases, and 4 bases lay outside the gene matches. The CDR3 region is CASSWSRGHGYTF. CDR3 nucleotide sequence: TGTGCCAGCAGTTGGTCCAGGGGGCATGGCTACACCTTC.

This clonotype was seen a handful of times. The CDR3 reads CASSQGERAYEQYF. The CDR3 coding sequence is TGTGCCAGCAGCCAAGGGGAGCGGGCCTACGAGCAGTACTTC. This chain connects TRBV3-1 to TRBJ2-7; perhaps TRBD2 as D (6 bases). V was clipped by 1 base and J by 2 bases, with 9 bases between them. Germline V gene lookup returns CDR1 LGHDT and CDR2 YNNKEL (reference sequence). The CDR3 has 14 residues.

The chain uses TRBV20-1 and TRBJ1-1; D might be TRBD1 (6 bases). The CDR3 consists of 13 residues. V lost 6 bases, J lost 6 bases, and 17 bases lay in between. Germline assignment: CDR1 DFQATT and CDR2 SNEGSKA (reference sequence). The CDR3 protein is CSASGGVDAEAFF. CDR3 nucleotide sequence: TGCAGTGCGAGCGGGGGCGTTGACGCTGAAGCTTTCTTT.

The rearrangement links TRBV5-1 to TRBJ2-2, with 7 positions matching TRBD1. The CDR3 contains 13 residues. Germline V gives CDR1 SGHRS, CDR2 YFSETQ. The J segment lost 6 bases and the V segment lost 5 bases, leaving 4 bases of the junction unmatched. CDR3 DNA sequence: TGCGCCAGCAGTTATGGACAGGCCGGGGAGCTGTTTTTT. It specifies CASSYGQAGELFF.

The table lists this clonotype with a few counts. CDR3 DNA sequence: TGTGCCAGCAGCTCGACTGCCGGGACTAGCGGAACCTACGAGCAGTACTTC. Translating it yields CASSSTAGTSGTYEQYF. The genes are TRBV11-2 and TRBJ2-7; TRBD2 matches 11 bases. V gave up 4 bases and J gave up 2 bases; unmatched junction bases: 10. CDR1 SGHAT and CDR2 FQNNGV come from the germline V gene. The CDR3 runs 17 residues.

The chain joins TRBV7-2 to TRBJ2-7; D unresolved. The V gene lost 5 bases and the J gene lost 6 bases, with 8 bases spanning the gap. The CDR3 is 11 amino acids. CDR1 SGHTA and CDR2 FQGNSA come from the germline V gene. CDR3 nucleotides: TGTGCCAGCAGCCAGAGTCTCGAGCAGTACTTC. Translated, it gives CASSQSLEQYF.

The chain carries TRBV3-1 and TRBJ2-7; tentative D call: TRBD2 (5 bases). Deletions cut 0 bases from V and 2 bases from J, with 14 bases between. CDR3 length: 16 amino acids. From germline, CDR1 is LGHDT and CDR2 YNNKEL (reference sequence). CDR3 region: CASSQDWALGPYEQYF. DNA of the CDR3: TGTGCCAGCAGCCAAGATTGGGCACTAGGTCCCTACGAGCAGTACTTC.

The rearrangement uses TRBV13 and TRBJ2-1; 8 bases match TRBD2. The CDR3 is 16 residues long. The V gene end was trimmed by 4 bases and the J gene end by 6 bases; junction bases not matched to a gene: 11. The germline CDR1 and CDR2 sequences are PRHDT and FYEKMQ (reference sequence). CDR3 protein: CASSSSPGLGRNEQFF. Here the CDR3 DNA reads TGTGCCAGCAGCTCTTCACCGGGACTAGGGCGCAATGAGCAGTTCTTC.